This is a list of T cell receptor beta chains from one sample in a study of OX40 agonist ivuxolimab in advanced cancers. Profiled with immunoSEQ multiplex PCR; TCRdb holds only in-frame clones, not every one. The data contain around 33,000 clones, more than 70% of them singletons. The sequencing here drew on CD4+ or CD8+ T cells sorted from blood, taken in a trial of the OX40 agonist ivuxolimab. Source of these receptors: an adult with an advanced solid tumor such as melanoma, head and neck, liver or kidney cancer. Each CDR3 is given with its conserved first and last residue. D genes are given only for firm matches. Some rows mark clone size as missing; the rest say once, few, many or name a class of expanded clone.

clone_size	j_call	v_call	d_call	cdr3_aa	cdr3_nt
.	TRBJ2-3	TRBV30	.	CAWKDGYHTDTQYF	TGTGCCTGGAAAGATGGCTACCACACAGATACGCAGTATTTT
.	TRBJ2-1	TRBV28	.	CASSSGGAYNEQFF	TGTGCCAGCAGTTCGGGTGGAGCCTACAATGAGCAGTTCTTC
.	TRBJ2-7	TRBV5-1	TRBD2	CASSLLAGGSYEQYF	TGCGCCAGCAGCCTGCTAGCGGGAGGCTCCTACGAGCAGTACTTC
once	TRBJ2-6	TRBV5-1	.	CASSLEGSGANVLTF	TGCGCCAGCAGCCTGGAGGGCTCTGGGGCCAACGTCCTGACTTTC
.	TRBJ1-1	TRBV14	.	CASSRPAQGLNTEAFF	TGTGCCAGCAGCCGACCGGCCCAGGGGTTGAACACTGAAGCTTTCTTT
.	TRBJ1-4	TRBV6-6	.	CASSYWRGGGEKLFF	TGTGCCAGCAGTTACTGGCGGGGAGGCGGCGAAAAACTGTTTTTT
.	TRBJ2-2	TRBV7-9	.	CASSPTRRAGVDTGELFF	TGTGCCAGCAGCCCCACCAGGAGGGCAGGGGTGGACACCGGGGAGCTGTTTTTT
.	TRBJ2-5	TRBV30	.	CAWSAWDSARTQYF	TGTGCCTGGAGTGCCTGGGACTCGGCGAGGACCCAGTACTTC
.	TRBJ2-7	TRBV18	.	CASSPQPGYDEQYF	TGTGCCAGCTCACCACAGCCGGGGTACGACGAGCAGTACTTC
.	TRBJ1-1	TRBV28	.	CASSDGTRGSEAFF	TGTGCCAGCAGTGATGGGACGAGGGGATCTGAAGCTTTCTTT
.	TRBJ2-3	TRBV19	.	CASSPPLWGADTQYF	TGTGCCAGTAGTCCCCCCCTATGGGGAGCAGATACGCAGTATTTT
.	TRBJ1-3	TRBV7-3	TRBD1	CASSLGTGGEFSGNTIYF	TGTGCCAGCAGCCTCGGGACAGGGGGCGAGTTCTCTGGAAACACCATATATTTT
.	TRBJ2-3	TRBV11-2	TRBD2	CASRGRAGADTQYF	TGTGCCAGCCGGGGAAGAGCGGGAGCCGATACGCAGTATTTT
.	TRBJ2-1	TRBV6-5	TRBD2	CASSYDTSGRVTEQFF	TGTGCCAGCAGTTACGACACTAGCGGGAGGGTGACTGAGCAGTTCTTC
.	TRBJ2-1	TRBV2	.	CASSEQGGNEQFF	TGTGCCAGCAGTGAACAGGGCGGGAATGAGCAGTTCTTC
.	TRBJ1-1	TRBV6-5	.	CASSRVSGGTEAFF	TGTGCCAGCAGCAGGGTGTCGGGGGGGACTGAAGCTTTCTTT
.	TRBJ2-1	TRBV5-1	TRBD2	CASSLDSGGPFNEQFF	TGCGCCAGCAGCTTGGACTCGGGAGGGCCATTTAATGAGCAGTTCTTC
.	TRBJ2-7	TRBV5-1	.	CASSPGDYEQYF	TGCGCCAGTTCTCCCGGGGACTACGAGCAGTACTTC
.	TRBJ2-5	TRBV11-3	.	CASSFTGVETQYF	TGTGCCAGCAGCTTCACGGGAGTGGAGACCCAGTACTTC
.	TRBJ2-3	TRBV7-6	TRBD2	CASSFPERELEGTQYF	TGTGCCAGCAGCTTCCCCGAGCGGGAGCTGGAGGGTACGCAGTATTTT
.	TRBJ1-3	TRBV6-5	TRBD1	CASRATGVPRNTIYF	TGTGCCAGCAGAGCGACAGGGGTTCCGAGAAACACCATATATTTT
.	TRBJ1-3	TRBV6-1	.	CASSQPIAGNTIYF	TGTGCCAGCTCGCAACCCATAGCTGGAAACACCATATATTTT
.	TRBJ2-7	TRBV7-9	TRBD1	CASTQREGAEQYF	TGTGCCAGCACCCAACGTGAGGGGGCTGAGCAGTACTTC
.	TRBJ2-7	TRBV6-5	.	CASSYGPGTASYEQYF	TGTGCCAGCAGTTACGGGCCGGGGACTGCCTCCTACGAGCAGTACTTC
few	TRBJ2-7	TRBV4-3	TRBD2	CASSQDQGLADYEQYF	TGCGCCAGCAGCCAAGATCAAGGACTAGCGGACTACGAGCAGTACTTC
.	TRBJ2-1	TRBV4-1	.	CASSQWSGISNEQFF	TGCGCCAGCAGCCAATGGTCAGGGATCAGCAATGAGCAGTTCTTC
.	TRBJ2-5	TRBV7-2	.	CASSREGETQYF	TGTGCCAGCAGCCGAGAAGGGGAGACCCAGTACTTC
.	TRBJ1-3	TRBV6-5	.	CASRATAGSGNTIYF	TGTGCCAGCAGAGCGACAGCTGGCTCTGGAAACACCATATATTTT
.	TRBJ2-4	TRBV6-5	TRBD1	CASTTPGQRNIQYF	TGTGCCAGCACCACACCGGGACAGAGAAACATTCAGTACTTC
.	TRBJ2-7	TRBV10-1	.	CASSESGGRVDEQYF	TGCGCCAGCAGTGAGTCGGGTGGGCGGGTTGACGAGCAGTACTTC
.	TRBJ2-3	TRBV7-2	TRBD1	CASSKAQGAGTDTQYF	TGTGCCAGCAGCAAGGCTCAGGGGGCAGGCACAGATACGCAGTATTTT
.	TRBJ2-5	TRBV7-2	TRBD2	CASSKSGRTQETQYF	TGTGCCAGCAGCAAGAGCGGGAGAACCCAAGAGACCCAGTACTTC
.	TRBJ2-5	TRBV2	TRBD2	CASIKGLAGDRETQYF	TGTGCCAGCATTAAGGGACTAGCGGGAGATCGGGAGACCCAGTACTTC
.	TRBJ2-5	TRBV27	TRBD2	CASSLASGRAETQYF	TGTGCCAGCAGTTTAGCTAGCGGGAGGGCGGAGACCCAGTACTTC
.	TRBJ1-1	TRBV5-4	.	CALTEGVRNTEAFF	TGTGCCCTCACGGAGGGGGTGAGGAACACTGAAGCTTTCTTT
.	TRBJ2-7	TRBV5-1	TRBD2	CASSLGSSGGTYEQYF	TGCGCCAGCAGCTTGGGGAGTAGCGGGGGCACCTACGAGCAGTACTTC
.	TRBJ1-1	TRBV27	.	CASSFWGARRNTEAFF	TGTGCCAGCAGTTTTTGGGGGGCGCGAAGGAACACTGAAGCTTTCTTT
.	TRBJ2-7	TRBV30	.	CAWSVNYEQYF	TGTGCCTGGAGCGTGAACTACGAGCAGTACTTC
.	TRBJ2-7	TRBV14	TRBD2	CASSPSGGVTYEQYF	TGTGCCAGCAGCCCTAGCGGAGGGGTGACCTACGAGCAGTACTTC
.	TRBJ2-2	TRBV10-3	TRBD2	CAISESGNSGIPGELFF	TGTGCCATCAGTGAGTCGGGTAATAGCGGGATTCCCGGGGAGCTGTTTTTT
.	TRBJ2-2	TRBV5-1	TRBD1	CASFRTGNTGELFF	TGCGCCAGCTTTAGGACAGGGAACACCGGGGAGCTGTTTTTT
.	TRBJ1-2	TRBV18	TRBD1	CASSLQGDGYTF	TGTGCCAGCTCTCTCCAGGGGGATGGCTACACCTTC